These 24 T cell receptor beta chains were sequenced from one sample in a study of T cell responses to AZD1222 COVID-19 vaccine. TCRdb keeps only in-frame clones here, not all; method: immunoSEQ multiplex PCR. The table includes 95,000 to 110,000 clones, approximately 92% detected once. Sample: peripheral blood, taken 28 days after the second AZD1222 dose. The receptors shown here come from an adult who received the AZD1222 COVID-19 vaccine.

The chain joins TRBV30 to TRBJ1-4, with a weak D call TRBD1 (5 bases). The V end was cut by 1 base, the J end by 7 bases, with 22 bases between. This CDR3 has 17 amino acids. CDR1 is GTSNPN and CDR2 is SVGIG in the germline V gene (reference sequence). The CDR3: CAWSAALSRGGGEKLFF. The CDR3 nucleotides read TGTGCCTGGAGTGCTGCATTATCTAGGGGTGGGGGTGAAAAACTGTTTTTT.

The chain uses TRBV5-6 and TRBJ1-1, with D hard to call. Germline lookup yields CDR1 SGHDT and CDR2 YYEEEE. V was shortened by 0 bases and J by 0 bases, with 21 bases between the two germline ends. The CDR3 covers 19 residues. The CDR3 here is CASSLEIGRTGDMNTEAFF. Written as DNA, the CDR3 is TGTGCCAGCAGCTTGGAGATTGGTCGGACGGGTGATATGAACACTGAAGCTTTCTTT. The full variable domain, rest sourced from reference TRBV5-6 and TRBJ1-1, is DAGVTQSPTHLIKTRGQQVTLRCSPKSGHDTVSWYQQALGQGPQFIFQYYEEEERQRGNFPDRFSGHQFPNYSSELNVNALLLGDSALYLCASSLEIGRTGDMNTEAFFGQGTRLTVV.

The DNA of the CDR3 is TGTGCCAGCCGGAGGGCGGGGGCCACAGATACGCAGTATTTT. Its translation: CASRRAGATDTQYF. The J gene is TRBJ2-3, the V gene TRBV9, with D possibly being TRBD2 (7 bases). The V end lost 7 bases, the J end lost 2 bases, and 14 bases lay between the germline ends. Germline CDR1 and CDR2: SGDLS and YYNGEE. This CDR3 contains 14 residues.

This rearrangement joins TRBV11-2 to TRBJ1-3, with D uncertain. Per germline, CDR1 SGHAT and CDR2 FQNNGV. The CDR3 covers 16 residues. V was pared by 4 bases and J by 0 bases, with 13 bases between. As DNA, the CDR3 is TGTGCCAGCAGCTCCCAATTAATCGGCTCTGGAAACACCATATATTTT. Amino acid sequence: CASSSQLIGSGNTIYF. Full variable domain (rest looked up from reference TRBV11-2 and TRBJ1-3): EAGVAQSPRYKIIEKRQSVAFWCNPISGHATLYWYQQILGQGPKLLIQFQNNGVVDDSQLPKDRFSAERLKGVDSTLKIQPAKLEDSAVYLCASSSQLIGSGNTIYFGEGSWLTVV.

The rearrangement uses TRBV28 and TRBJ2-7, with 8 bases aligning to TRBD1. J lost 3 bases, V lost 5 bases, and 12 bases had no gene match. CDR3 length: 16 amino acids. The germline V gene has CDR1 MDHEN and CDR2 SYDVKM. The CDR3 protein is CASSAGTGLAVYEQYF. CDR3 DNA sequence: TGTGCCAGCAGTGCCGGGACAGGTCTTGCGGTCTACGAGCAGTACTTC.

The chain combines TRBV10-2 with TRBJ2-7, with a possible D match to TRBD1 (6 bases). Germline loops: CDR1 WSHSY, CDR2 SAAADI. The CDR3 runs to 14 residues. Trimming shortened V by 6 bases and J by 2 bases, and 14 bases separated the two germline ends. The CDR3: CASSDTDSAYEQYF. CDR3 sequence (DNA): TGCGCCAGCAGCGACACGGACAGCGCCTACGAGCAGTACTTC.

This chain connects TRBV5-1 to TRBJ1-4; 7 nucleotides align to TRBD1. The junction had 6 bases not matched to a gene; V was cut back by 0 bases and J by 1 base. The CDR3 sequence is 17 residues long. CDR1 is SGHRS, CDR2 YFSETQ, per germline. The CDR3 coding sequence is TGCGCCAGCAGCTTGGGGACAGGCGGAGTAACTAATGAAAAACTGTTTTTT. Its translation: CASSLGTGGVTNEKLFF.

The chain recombines TRBV5-8 with TRBJ1-5; possibly TRBD1 for D (6 bases). The germline V and J ends were trimmed by 4 bases and 1 base, with 24 bases remaining between them. The CDR3 length is 19 residues. The germline CDR1 and CDR2 sequences are SGHTS and YDEGEE. CDR3 bases: TGTGCCAGCAGCAACATCACAGGGTGGGTCCTCCAAAGCAATCAGCCCCAGCATTTT. Encoded protein: CASSNITGWVLQSNQPQHF. Full variable domain (missing parts from reference TRBV5-8 and TRBJ1-5): EAGVTQSPTHLIKTRGQQATLRCSPISGHTSVYWYQQALGLGLQFLLWYDEGEERNRGNFPPRFSGRQFPNYSSELNVNALELEDSALYLCASSNITGWVLQSNQPQHFGDGTRLSIL.

The genes are TRBV6-5 and TRBJ1-5; TRBD1 matches 8 bases. Germline CDR1 MNHEY, CDR2 SVGAGI. Unmatched junction bases numbered 9, after V lost 5 bases and J lost 6 bases. The CDR3 length is 15 residues. The CDR3 protein is CASSPRGQGGQPQHF. The CDR3 region has the DNA TGTGCCAGCAGTCCTCGCGGACAGGGTGGTCAGCCCCAGCATTTT.

The CDR3 region has the DNA TGTGCCAGCACCAAAGACAGGGGTCAAATCTACAATGAGCAGTTCTTC. As protein: CASTKDRGQIYNEQFF. This chain connects TRBV21-1 to TRBJ2-1; the table's TRBD1 call for D was not verified on the DNA. TRBV21-1 is a documented pseudogene. CDR3 length: 16 amino acids.

This chain uses TRBV12-3 or TRBV12-4 with TRBJ1-1; no firm D call. The length of the CDR3 is 13 residues. Trimming removed 1 base at V and 7 bases at J, with 10 bases between. The CDR3 bases are TGTGCCAGCAGTTTAGGGATTCGGGGTGAAGCTTTCTTT. Amino acid sequence: CASSLGIRGEAFF.

This chain links TRBV5-1 with TRBJ1-1; D gene uncertain. The CDR3 runs 13 residues. Germline CDR1 is SGHRS and CDR2 is YFSETQ. The V end was cut by 0 bases, the J end by 4 bases, with 7 bases between. The CDR3 loop is CASSLEGPTEAFF. DNA for the CDR3: TGCGCCAGCAGCTTGGAAGGGCCCACTGAAGCTTTCTTT.

V and J are TRBV30 and TRBJ1-3, with D uncertain. CDR1 is GTSNPN and CDR2 is SVGIG in the germline V gene (reference sequence). The CDR3 totals 13 residues. Trimming took off 5 bases at V and 4 bases at J, with 12 bases between the two ends. In DNA form, the CDR3 reads TGTGCCTGGGTCAGTGCGTCGGGAAACACCATATATTTT. The encoded protein is CAWVSASGNTIYF.

This clone was detected a few times. V gene TRBV4-3 combines with J gene TRBJ1-2, with D unclear. The germline CDR1 and CDR2 sequences are LGHNA and YSLEER. The CDR3 extends over 13 amino acids. Trimming shortened V by 4 bases and J by 6 bases, and 12 bases separated the two germline ends. The CDR3 protein is CASSPGPGNGYTF. The CDR3 nucleotides are TGCGCCAGCAGCCCCGGCCCTGGGAATGGCTACACCTTC.

V usage is TRBV24-1 and J usage is TRBJ1-3, with D unclear. CDR1 is KGHDR, CDR2 SFDVKD, per germline. Trimming removed 7 bases from V and 0 bases from J, with 15 bases in between. The CDR3 runs 16 residues. CDR3 DNA sequence: TGTGCCACCAGACCCCCCGGTCGGTACTCTGGAAACACCATATATTTT. It codes for CATRPPGRYSGNTIYF.

This chain uses TRBV6-5 with TRBJ2-1, with D hard to call. Trimming pared 5 bases from V and 6 bases from J, leaving 11 bases between. The CDR3 sequence is 13 residues long. Per the germline V gene, CDR1 is MNHEY and CDR2 is SVGAGI. The CDR3: CASSQPPPNEQFF. The CDR3, as DNA: TGTGCCAGCAGTCAACCCCCGCCCAATGAGCAGTTCTTC.

J is TRBJ1-2 and V is TRBV24-1; D unresolved. The V gene lost 3 bases and the J gene lost 3 bases, with 13 bases spanning the gap. This CDR3 has 15 residues. Germline lookup yields CDR1 KGHDR and CDR2 SFDVKD. The CDR3 bases are TGTGCCACCAGTGATAGGCGGGCCCAGGACTATGGCTACACCTTC. Translation gives CATSDRRAQDYGYTF.

Only one count was recorded for this clone. The V call is TRBV6-5, the J call TRBJ2-1, with TRBD2 matching over 9 bases. Trimming took 2 bases from V and 1 from J; bases not matched to a gene: 3. Germline-derived CDR1 and CDR2 are MNHEY and SVGAGI. The CDR3 is 16 amino acids. CDR3: CASSYLAGRSYNEQFF. DNA for the CDR3: TGTGCCAGCAGTTACCTAGCGGGAAGGTCCTACAATGAGCAGTTCTTC.

The chain recombines TRBV18 with TRBJ2-5; D call uncertain. V lost 6 bases and J 5 bases, leaving 10 bases between the germline ends. Germline V lookup: CDR1 KGHSH, CDR2 LQKENI. The CDR3 spans 12 residues. In DNA, the CDR3 is TGTGCCAGCTCCTCTAGTTGGGAGACCCAGTACTTC. Residues: CASSSSWETQYF.

The chain joins TRBV5-3 to TRBJ2-7, with 12 bases lining up with TRBD2. TRBV5-3 is an open reading frame, and its role is uncertain. CDR3 length: 17 residues. After removal of 4 bases from V and 3 bases from J, the junction contained 11 bases not matched to a gene. CDR3 amino acids: CARSERTSGIKCYEQYF. The DNA for the CDR3 is TGTGCCAGAAGCGAGAGGACTAGCGGGATTAAGTGCTACGAGCAGTACTTC.

The V gene is TRBV15, the J gene TRBJ1-4, with a possible D match to TRBD1 (6 bases). The germline V gene encodes CDR1 LNHNV and CDR2 YYDKDF (reference sequence). The CDR3 runs 16 residues. Deletions cut 3 bases from V and 5 bases from J, with 16 bases between. The CDR3 region is CATSSAPDSRNEKLFF. The CDR3 coding sequence is TGTGCCACCAGCAGTGCCCCGGACAGCCGAAATGAAAAACTGTTTTTT.

The chain recombines TRBV7-9 with TRBJ2-2; D gene uncertain. Germline CDR1 SEHNR, CDR2 FQNEAQ (reference sequence). Trimming cost V 1 base and J 2 bases, with 14 bases left between them. The CDR3 sequence is 17 residues long. The CDR3 sequence: CASSLGFTVVNTGELFF. For the CDR3, the DNA is TGTGCCAGCAGCTTAGGTTTCACGGTAGTAAACACCGGGGAGCTGTTTTTT.

This rearrangement joins TRBV5-8 to TRBJ1-2; 7 bases are a match to TRBD1. The CDR3 is 14 residues long. V shed 4 bases, J shed 8 bases, and the junction held 11 bases outside the gene matches. Germline V gene lookup returns CDR1 SGHTS and CDR2 YDEGEE. CDR3 protein: CASSPTGERWGYTF. Written as DNA, the CDR3 is TGTGCCAGCAGCCCAACAGGGGAACGGTGGGGCTACACCTTC. Filled out from reference TRBV5-8 and TRBJ1-2, the complete variable domain reads EAGVTQSPTHLIKTRGQQATLRCSPISGHTSVYWYQQALGLGLQFLLWYDEGEERNRGNFPPRFSGRQFPNYSSELNVNALELEDSALYLCASSPTGERWGYTFGSGTRLTVV.

The J gene is TRBJ1-1, the V gene TRBV4-1, with unresolved D. Trimming removed 0 bases from V and 3 bases from J, with 14 bases in between. Germline V CDR1 and CDR2: MGHRA, YSYEKL. CDR3 length equals 16 residues. Here the CDR3 DNA reads TGCGCCAGCAGCCAAGAGGCCGGACCGCGGGACACTGAAGCTTTCTTT. Translation: CASSQEAGPRDTEAFF.